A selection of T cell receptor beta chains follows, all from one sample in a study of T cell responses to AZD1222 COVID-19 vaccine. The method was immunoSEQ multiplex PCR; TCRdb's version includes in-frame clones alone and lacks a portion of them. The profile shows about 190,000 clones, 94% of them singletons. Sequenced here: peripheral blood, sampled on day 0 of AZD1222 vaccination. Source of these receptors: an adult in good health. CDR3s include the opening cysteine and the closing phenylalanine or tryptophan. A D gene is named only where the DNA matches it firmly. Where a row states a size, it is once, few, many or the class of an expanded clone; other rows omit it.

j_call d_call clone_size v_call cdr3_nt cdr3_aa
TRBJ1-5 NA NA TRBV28 TGTGCCAGCATGGTCGGACACCTGCCGCATTTT CASMVGHLPHF
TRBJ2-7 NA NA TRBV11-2 TGTGCCAGCAGCTGGTCCAGCCCCTCCTACGAGCAGTACTTC CASSWSSPSYEQYF
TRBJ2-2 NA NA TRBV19 TGTGCCAGTAGTATAAACGGGGGAAACGGGGAGCTGTTTTTT CASSINGGNGELFF
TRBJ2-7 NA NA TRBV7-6 TGTGCCAGCAGCTTAGGTGTGGGGGGACCGTACTACGAGCAGTACTTC CASSLGVGGPYYEQYF
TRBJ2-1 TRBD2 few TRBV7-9 TGTGCCAGCAGCCCCGGGGTAGCGGGAGGACGAAGCTCCTACAATGAGCAGTTCTTC CASSPGVAGGRSSYNEQFF
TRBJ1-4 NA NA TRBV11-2 TGTGCCAGCAGCTTTGTGACAGCAACTAATGAAAAACTGTTTTTT CASSFVTATNEKLFF
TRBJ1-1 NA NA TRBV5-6 TGTGCCAGCAGATCGGGTTCCGTGGTCGCGAACACTGAAGCTTTCTTT CASRSGSVVANTEAFF
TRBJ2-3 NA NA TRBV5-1 TGCGCCAGCAGCTTGGAGGGGGGAGATTGGGATACGCAGTATTTT CASSLEGGDWDTQYF
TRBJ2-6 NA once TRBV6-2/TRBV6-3 TGTGCCAGCAGTTACTCGAGTCCAGGGAGTGGGGCCAACGTCCTGACTTTC CASSYSSPGSGANVLTF
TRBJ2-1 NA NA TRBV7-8 TGTGCCAGCAGTCGGGACAATGAGCAGTTCTTC CASSRDNEQFF
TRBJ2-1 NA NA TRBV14 TGTGCCAGCAGCCAAGTGTATGAGCAGTTCTTC CASSQVYEQFF
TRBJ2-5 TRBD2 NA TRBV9 TGTGCCAGCAGCGAGACTAGCGGGAGACTTGGGGGGGAGACCCAGTACTTC CASSETSGRLGGETQYF
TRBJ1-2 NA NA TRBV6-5 TGTGCCAGCAGCTTACAGGGCCCTTTCGGCTACACCTTC CASSLQGPFGYTF
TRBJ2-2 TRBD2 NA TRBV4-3 TGCGCCAGCAGCCAAGAAGGTAGCGGGAGAGGCGGGGAGCTGTTTTTT CASSQEGSGRGGELFF
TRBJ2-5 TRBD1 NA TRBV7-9 TGTGCCAGCAGCTTACTTGGGACAGGGGGCCGGGAGACCCAGTACTTC CASSLLGTGGRETQYF
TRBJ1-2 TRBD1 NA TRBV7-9 TGTGCCAGCAGCTCAGAGGGGGCGAGGTACTATGGCTACACCTTC CASSSEGARYYGYTF
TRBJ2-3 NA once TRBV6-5 TGTGCCAGCAACCCGGGGAACACAGATACGCAGTATTTT CASNPGNTDTQYF
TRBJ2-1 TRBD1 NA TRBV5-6 TGTGCCAGCAGTTATTGGGACAGGTCAGGTGAGCAGTTCTTC CASSYWDRSGEQFF
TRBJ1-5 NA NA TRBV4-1 TGCGCCAGCAGCCAAGGAGCTAGCAATCAGCCCCAGCATTTT CASSQGASNQPQHF
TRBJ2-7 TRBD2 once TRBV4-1 TGCGCCAGCAGCCATCGTGGGCTAGCGGGTTACGAGCAGTACTTC CASSHRGLAGYEQYF
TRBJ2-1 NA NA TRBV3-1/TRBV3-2 TGTGCCAGCAGCCAAGTACTGGTCTCCTACAATGAGCAGTTCTTC CASSQVLVSYNEQFF
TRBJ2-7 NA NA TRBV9 TGTGCCAGCAGCGTAGCTGACGAAGGGTCCTACGAGCAGTACTTC CASSVADEGSYEQYF
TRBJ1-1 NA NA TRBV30 TGTGCCTGGAATGGAGCGAACACTGAAGCTTTCTTT CAWNGANTEAFF
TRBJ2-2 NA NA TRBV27 TGTGCCAGCGGAAACAGGGGCGGAGGGTACACCGGGGAGCTGTTTTTT CASGNRGGGYTGELFF
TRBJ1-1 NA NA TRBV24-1 TGTGCCAGGGAAAAAACGGTGTCGGCTTTCTTT CAREKTVSAFF
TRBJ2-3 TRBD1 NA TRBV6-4 TGTGCCAGCCAAGGGACAGAAACAGATACGCAGTATTTT CASQGTETDTQYF
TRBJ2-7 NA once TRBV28 TGTGCCAGCAGTTTTCTAGACGGCTACGAGCAGTACTTC CASSFLDGYEQYF
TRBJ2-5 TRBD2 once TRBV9 TGTGCCAGCAGCGTAGGGGGACTAGCGGGGGTTTCGGAAGAGACCCAGTACTTC CASSVGGLAGVSEETQYF
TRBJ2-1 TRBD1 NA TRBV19 TGTGCCAGTAGCAGACATCCGGGACAGAGCTCCTACAATGAGCAGTTCTTC CASSRHPGQSSYNEQFF
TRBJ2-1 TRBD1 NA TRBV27 TGTGCCAGCAGTCTCAGACAGGGGGCGCTGGAAAATGAGCAGTTCTTC CASSLRQGALENEQFF
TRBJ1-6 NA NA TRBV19 TGTGCCAGTAGTACCCGTTTAGGGGAGTCTCCCCCCCTCCACTTT CASSTRLGESPPLHF
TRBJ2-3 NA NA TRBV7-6 TGTGCCAGCAGCTCGAACCCGGGGCCAGGGGATACGCAGTATTTT CASSSNPGPGDTQYF
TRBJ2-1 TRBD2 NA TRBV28 TGTGCCAGCAGTTCCCCAACGGGACTAGCGGGAAACTACAATGAGCAGTTCTTC CASSSPTGLAGNYNEQFF
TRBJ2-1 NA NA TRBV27 TGTGCCAGCAGTTTATCCGCAGTCCTACTTTACAATGAGCAGTTCTTC CASSLSAVLLYNEQFF
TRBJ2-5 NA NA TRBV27 TGTGCCAGTGGACAGAGCCAAGAGACCCAGTACTTC CASGQSQETQYF
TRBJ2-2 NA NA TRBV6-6 TGTGCCAGCAGTCACCCCCAGCGCCCCACCGGGGAGCTGTTTTTT CASSHPQRPTGELFF
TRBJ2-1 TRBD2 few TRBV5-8 TGTGCCAGCAGCCCGCGTGGCGGGGGGAACAATGAGCAGTTCTTC CASSPRGGGNNEQFF
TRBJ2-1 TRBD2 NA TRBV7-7 TGTGCTAGCAGCGAGCGGGAGGGCCCCTACAATGAGCAGTTCTTC CASSEREGPYNEQFF
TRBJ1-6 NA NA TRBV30 TGTGCCTGGAGTGTAGACAGGCTTAATTCACCCCTCCACTTT CAWSVDRLNSPLHF
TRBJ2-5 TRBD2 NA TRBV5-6 TGTGCCAGCAGCTCTCTAGCGGGAGGTGCGGAGACCCAGTACTTC CASSSLAGGAETQYF
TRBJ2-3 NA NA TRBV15 TGTGCCACCAGCAGAGATATGGGGGCAGGACCCACAGATACGCAGTATTTT CATSRDMGAGPTDTQYF
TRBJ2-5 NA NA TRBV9 TGTGCCAGCAGTGGTGGGACGGCGGGTGGAGAGACCCAGTACTTC CASSGGTAGGETQYF
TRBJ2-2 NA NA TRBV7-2 TGTGCCAGCAGCTTAGCAGGGGACAACACCGGGGAGCTGTTTTTT CASSLAGDNTGELFF
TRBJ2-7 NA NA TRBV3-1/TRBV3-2 TGTGCCAGCAGCCAAGAGAGAGGGATTCAGCAGTACTTC CASSQERGIQQYF
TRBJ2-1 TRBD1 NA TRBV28 TGTGCCAGCAGTCACAGGGGAGCCTTGTTCTTC CASSHRGALFF
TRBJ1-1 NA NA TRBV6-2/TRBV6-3 TGTGCCAGCAGTTACTTGGCAAGGAACACTGAAGCTTTCTTT CASSYLARNTEAFF
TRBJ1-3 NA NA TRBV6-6 TGTGCCAGCAGTTCAAACAGGGCTACGAATTTT CASSSNRATNF
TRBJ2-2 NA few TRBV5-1 TGCGCCAGCAACCGGGACACCGGGGAGCTGTTTTTT CASNRDTGELFF
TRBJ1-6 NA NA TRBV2 TGTGCCACCCTCTCCCTGGGGGGTAATAATTCACCCCTCCACTTT CATLSLGGNNSPLHF
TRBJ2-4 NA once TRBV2 TGTGCCAGCAGAGATATCGCCCTAGCCAAAAACATTCAGTACTTC CASRDIALAKNIQYF
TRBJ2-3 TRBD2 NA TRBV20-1 TGCAGTGCTAGTCCCAGCGGGAGGGGTCTCTTAAGGGATACGCAGTATTTT CSASPSGRGLLRDTQYF